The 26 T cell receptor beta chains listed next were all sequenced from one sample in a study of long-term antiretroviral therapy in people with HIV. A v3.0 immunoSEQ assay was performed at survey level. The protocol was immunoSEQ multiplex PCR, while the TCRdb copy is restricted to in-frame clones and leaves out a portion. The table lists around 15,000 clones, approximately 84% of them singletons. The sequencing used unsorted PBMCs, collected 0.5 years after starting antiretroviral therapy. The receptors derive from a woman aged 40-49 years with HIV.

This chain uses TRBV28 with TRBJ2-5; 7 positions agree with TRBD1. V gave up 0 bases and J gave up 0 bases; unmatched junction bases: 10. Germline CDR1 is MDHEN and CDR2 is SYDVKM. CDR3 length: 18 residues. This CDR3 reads CASSLWSRVTGDQETQYF. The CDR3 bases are TGTGCCAGCAGTTTATGGTCGAGAGTAACAGGGGACCAAGAGACCCAGTACTTC.

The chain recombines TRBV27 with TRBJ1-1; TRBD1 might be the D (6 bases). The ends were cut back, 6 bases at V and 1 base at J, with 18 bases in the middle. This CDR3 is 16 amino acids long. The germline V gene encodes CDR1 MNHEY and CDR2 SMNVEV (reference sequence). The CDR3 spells CASSHLSDRRNTEAFF. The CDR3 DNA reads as TGTGCCAGCAGCCACCTATCGGACAGAAGGAACACTGAAGCTTTCTTT.

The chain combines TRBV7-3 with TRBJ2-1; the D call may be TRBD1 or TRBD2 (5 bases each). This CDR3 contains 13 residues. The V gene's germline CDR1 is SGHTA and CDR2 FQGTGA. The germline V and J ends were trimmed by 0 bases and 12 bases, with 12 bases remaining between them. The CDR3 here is CASSLTFGASQFF. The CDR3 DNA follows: TGTGCCAGCAGCTTAACGTTCGGGGCGTCGCAGTTCTTC.

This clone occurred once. This chain's CDR3 is CASNYNPSGNEQYF. The CDR3 nucleotides read TGTGCCAGCAACTATAACCCTAGTGGCAACGAGCAGTACTTC. V gene TRBV5-6 combines with J gene TRBJ2-7; D is ambiguous. Germline V lookup: CDR1 SGHDT, CDR2 YYEEEE. This CDR3 contains 14 residues. Trimming pared 6 bases from V and 5 bases from J, leaving 18 bases between. The full variable domain, its missing parts supplied by reference TRBV5-6 and TRBJ2-7, is DAGVTQSPTHLIKTRGQQVTLRCSPKSGHDTVSWYQQALGQGPQFIFQYYEEEERQRGNFPDRFSGHQFPNYSSELNVNALLLGDSALYLCASNYNPSGNEQYFGPGTRLTVT.

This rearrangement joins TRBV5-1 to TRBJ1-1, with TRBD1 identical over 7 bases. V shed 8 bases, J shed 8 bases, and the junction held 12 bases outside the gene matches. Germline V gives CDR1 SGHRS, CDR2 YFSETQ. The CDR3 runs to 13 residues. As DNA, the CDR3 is TGCGCCAGTTCTAAGACAGGGAGAGAGGAAGCTTTCTTT. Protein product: CASSKTGREEAFF.

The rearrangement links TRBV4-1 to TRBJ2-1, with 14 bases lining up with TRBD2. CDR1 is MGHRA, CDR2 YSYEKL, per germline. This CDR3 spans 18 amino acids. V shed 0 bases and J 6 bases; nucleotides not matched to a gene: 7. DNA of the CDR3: TGCGCCAGCAGCCAAGAGGGGACTAGCGGGGGCCTTACCAATGAGCAGTTCTTC. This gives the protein CASSQEGTSGGLTNEQFF.

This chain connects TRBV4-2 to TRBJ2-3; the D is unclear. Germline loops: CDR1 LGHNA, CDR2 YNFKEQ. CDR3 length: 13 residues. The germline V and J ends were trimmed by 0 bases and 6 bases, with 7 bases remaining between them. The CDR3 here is CASSQDPSDTQYF. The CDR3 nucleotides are TGTGCCAGCAGCCAAGATCCGTCGGATACGCAGTATTTT.

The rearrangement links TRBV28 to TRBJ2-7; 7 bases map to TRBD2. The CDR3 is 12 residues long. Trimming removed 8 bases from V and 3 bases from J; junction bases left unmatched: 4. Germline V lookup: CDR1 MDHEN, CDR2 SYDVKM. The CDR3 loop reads CASGGGIYEQYF. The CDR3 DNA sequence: TGTGCCAGCGGGGGGGGTATCTACGAGCAGTACTTC.

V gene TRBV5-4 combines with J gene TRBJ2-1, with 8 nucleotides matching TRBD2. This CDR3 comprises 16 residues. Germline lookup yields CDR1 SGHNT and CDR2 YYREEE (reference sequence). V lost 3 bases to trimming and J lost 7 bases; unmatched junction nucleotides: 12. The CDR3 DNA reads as TGTGCCAGCAGCTATTCGGGAGGGCCGGTGGGGAATGAGCAGTTCTTC. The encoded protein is CASSYSGGPVGNEQFF.

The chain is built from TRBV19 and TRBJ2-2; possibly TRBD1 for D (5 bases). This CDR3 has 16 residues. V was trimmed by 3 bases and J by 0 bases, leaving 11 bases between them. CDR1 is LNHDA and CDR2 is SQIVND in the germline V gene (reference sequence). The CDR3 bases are TGTGCCAGTAGTATGGCAGGGCGAGCGAACACCGGGGAGCTGTTTTTT. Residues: CASSMAGRANTGELFF.

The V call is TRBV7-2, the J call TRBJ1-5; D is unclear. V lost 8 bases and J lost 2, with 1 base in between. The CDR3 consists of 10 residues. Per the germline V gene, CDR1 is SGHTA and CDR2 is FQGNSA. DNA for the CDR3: TGTGCCAGCGGCAATCAGCCCCAGCATTTT. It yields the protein CASGNQPQHF.

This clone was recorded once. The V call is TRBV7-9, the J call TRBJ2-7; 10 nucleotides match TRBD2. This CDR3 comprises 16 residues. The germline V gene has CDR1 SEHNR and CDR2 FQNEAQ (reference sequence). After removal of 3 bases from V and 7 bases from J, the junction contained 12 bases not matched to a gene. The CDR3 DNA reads TGTGCCAGCAGCTTGGCAGCGGGAGGGCCGTCGGGAGAGCAGTACTTC. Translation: CASSLAAGGPSGEQYF. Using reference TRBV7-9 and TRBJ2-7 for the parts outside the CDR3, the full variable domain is DTGVSQNPRHKITKRGQNVTFRCDPISEHNRLYWYRQTLGQGPEFLTYFQNEAQLEKSRLLSDRFSAERPKGSFSTLEIQRTEQGDSAMYLCASSLAAGGPSGEQYFGPGTRLTVT.

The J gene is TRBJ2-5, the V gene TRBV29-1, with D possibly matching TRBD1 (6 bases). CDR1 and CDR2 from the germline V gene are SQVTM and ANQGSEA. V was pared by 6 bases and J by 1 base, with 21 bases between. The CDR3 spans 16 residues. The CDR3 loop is CSVDGDILGTQETQYF. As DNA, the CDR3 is TGCAGCGTCGATGGGGACATACTGGGGACCCAAGAGACCCAGTACTTC.

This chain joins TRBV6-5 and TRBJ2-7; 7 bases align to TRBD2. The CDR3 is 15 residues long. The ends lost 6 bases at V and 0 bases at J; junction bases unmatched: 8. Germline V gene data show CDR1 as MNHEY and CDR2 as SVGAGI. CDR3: CASSPGEGGSYEQYF. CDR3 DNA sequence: TGTGCCAGCAGCCCCGGGGAGGGCGGCTCCTACGAGCAGTACTTC.

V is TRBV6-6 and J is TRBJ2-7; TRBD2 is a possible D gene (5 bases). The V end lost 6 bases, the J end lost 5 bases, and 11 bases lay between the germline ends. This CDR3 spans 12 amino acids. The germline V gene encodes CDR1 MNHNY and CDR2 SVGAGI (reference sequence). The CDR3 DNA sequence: TGTGCCAGCAGCCCGGGGATCAACGAGCAGTACTTC. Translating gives CASSPGINEQYF.

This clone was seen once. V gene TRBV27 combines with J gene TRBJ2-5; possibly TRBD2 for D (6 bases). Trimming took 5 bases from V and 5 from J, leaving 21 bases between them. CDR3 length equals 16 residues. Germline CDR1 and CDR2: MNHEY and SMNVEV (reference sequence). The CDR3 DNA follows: TGTGCCAGCAGTCGTTACACTAGCACGCCAGTCGAGACCCAGTACTTC. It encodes CASSRYTSTPVETQYF.

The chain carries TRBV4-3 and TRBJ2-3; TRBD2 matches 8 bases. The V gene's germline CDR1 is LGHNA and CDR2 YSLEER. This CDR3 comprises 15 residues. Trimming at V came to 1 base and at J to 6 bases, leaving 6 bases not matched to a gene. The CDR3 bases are TGCGCCAGCAGCCAAGGGACTAGCAAGGTGGATACGCAGTATTTT. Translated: CASSQGTSKVDTQYF.

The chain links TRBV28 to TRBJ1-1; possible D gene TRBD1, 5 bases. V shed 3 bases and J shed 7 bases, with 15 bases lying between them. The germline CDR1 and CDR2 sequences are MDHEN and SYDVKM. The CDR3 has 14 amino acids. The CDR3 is CASSLSTVRLEAFF. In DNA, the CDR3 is TGTGCCAGCAGTTTGTCGACAGTACGGCTTGAAGCTTTCTTT.

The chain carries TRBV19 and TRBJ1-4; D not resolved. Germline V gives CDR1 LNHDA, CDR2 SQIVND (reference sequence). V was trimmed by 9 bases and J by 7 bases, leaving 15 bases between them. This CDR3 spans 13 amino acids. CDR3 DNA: TGTGCCAGCCCCTGGATAGTCGGTGAAAAACTGTTTTTT. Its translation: CASPWIVGEKLFF.

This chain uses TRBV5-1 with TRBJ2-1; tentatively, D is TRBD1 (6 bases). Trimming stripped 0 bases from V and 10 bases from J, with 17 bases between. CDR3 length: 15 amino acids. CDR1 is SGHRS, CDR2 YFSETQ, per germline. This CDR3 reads CASSLGVGGGSEQFF. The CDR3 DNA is TGCGCCAGCAGCTTGGGGGTAGGTGGGGGCAGCGAGCAGTTCTTC.

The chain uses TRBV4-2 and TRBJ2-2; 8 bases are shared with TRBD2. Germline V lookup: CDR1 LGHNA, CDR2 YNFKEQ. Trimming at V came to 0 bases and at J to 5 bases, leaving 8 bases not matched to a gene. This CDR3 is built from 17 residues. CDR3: CASSQDVQREITGELFF. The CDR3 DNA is TGTGCCAGCAGCCAAGATGTCCAGCGGGAGATAACCGGGGAGCTGTTTTTT.

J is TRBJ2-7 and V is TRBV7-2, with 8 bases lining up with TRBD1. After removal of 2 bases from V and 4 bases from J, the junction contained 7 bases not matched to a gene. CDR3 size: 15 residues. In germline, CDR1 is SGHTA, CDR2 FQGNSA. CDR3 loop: CASSLSDRGLYEQYF. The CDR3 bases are TGTGCCAGCAGCTTATCTGACAGGGGCCTTTACGAGCAGTACTTC. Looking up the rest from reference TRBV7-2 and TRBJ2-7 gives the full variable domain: GAGVSQSPSNKVTEKGKDVELRCDPISGHTALYWYRQSLGQGLEFLIYFQGNSAPDKSGLPSDRFSAERTGGSVSTLTIQRTQQEDSAVYLCASSLSDRGLYEQYFGPGTRLTVT.

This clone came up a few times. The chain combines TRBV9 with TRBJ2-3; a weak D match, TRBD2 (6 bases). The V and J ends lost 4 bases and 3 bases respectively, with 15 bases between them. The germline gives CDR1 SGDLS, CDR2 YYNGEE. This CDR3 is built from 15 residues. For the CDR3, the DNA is TGTGCCAGCAGCCCCTCCGGGACTCCAACAGATACGCAGTATTTT. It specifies CASSPSGTPTDTQYF.

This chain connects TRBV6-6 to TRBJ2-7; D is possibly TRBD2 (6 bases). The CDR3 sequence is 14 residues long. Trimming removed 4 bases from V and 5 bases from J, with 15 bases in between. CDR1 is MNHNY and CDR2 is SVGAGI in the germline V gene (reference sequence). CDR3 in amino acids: CASSLAGSQNEQYF. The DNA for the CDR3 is TGTGCCAGCAGTTTAGCCGGGAGCCAAAACGAGCAGTACTTC.

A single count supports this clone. Here the CDR3 DNA reads TGCGCCAGCAGCCAAGAGGGGGCGCAAGAGACCCAGTACTTC. This gives the protein CASSQEGAQETQYF. The chain links TRBV4-1 to TRBJ2-5; D possibly corresponds to TRBD1 (6 bases). This CDR3 contains 14 residues. Germline V gives CDR1 MGHRA, CDR2 YSYEKL. The V and J ends lost 0 bases and 2 bases respectively, with 7 bases between them.

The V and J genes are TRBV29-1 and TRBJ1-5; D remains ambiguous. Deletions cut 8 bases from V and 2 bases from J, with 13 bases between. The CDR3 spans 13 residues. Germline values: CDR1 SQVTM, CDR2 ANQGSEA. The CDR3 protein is CSIGGEGNQPQHF. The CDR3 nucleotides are TGCAGCATCGGAGGTGAAGGCAATCAGCCCCAGCATTTT.